The source of this TCR beta chain is a study of early T cells in non-severe SARS-CoV-2 infection. This clonotype was seen a few times. The length of the CDR3 is 13 residues. Trimming stripped 7 bases from V and 1 base from J, with 9 bases between. Germline V gene sequence: CDR1 LNHDA, CDR2 SQIVND (reference sequence). TCRdb used MiXCR to reprocess the 5' RACE reads, holding one entry per CDR3 protein. The sample has approximately 34,000 distinct CDR3 sequences, approximately 7.2% seen once; the top ten hold around an eighth. The material was whole blood, obtained at baseline. This sequence was found in an adult who was a healthcare worker with PCR-confirmed SARS-CoV-2 infection or an uninfected control (not recorded which). The J gene is TRBJ2-3, the V gene TRBV19; D uncertain. The CDR3 DNA sequence: TGTGCCAGTATGAGGTCTGGCACAGATACGCAGTATTTT. Encoded protein: CASMRSGTDTQYF.